This T cell receptor beta chain was captured by sequencing in a study of CD8 T cells in Susac syndrome. Random hexamers were used to reverse transcribe the RNA input (roughly 0.5 to 1 ug). TCRdb reprocessed the immunoSEQ multiplex PCR reads with MiXCR, giving one entry per CDR3 protein. The sample lists tens of thousands of distinct CDR3 sequences; around 94% were seen once. Findings and limits, study-wide: Only a relatively small number of individuals were included in the TCR sequencing and HLA analysis.

This clonotype occurred once. Its target is not known. The V gene's germline CDR1 is MNHEY and CDR2 SMNVEV (reference sequence). This CDR3 spans 12 amino acids. V gave up 7 bases and J gave up 5 bases, with 9 bases separating them. From blood CD8+ and CD4+ T cells, TCR beta sequences were generated. The clonotype was recovered from a human donor in good health. The V gene is TRBV27, the J gene TRBJ2-1; D ambiguous. Sequencing was done on a sample of CD8+ T cells from PBMCs. In DNA form, the CDR3 reads TGTGCCAGCAAGGACCACGACAATGAGCAGTTCTTC. Protein: CASKDHDNEQFF.